These T cell receptor beta chains were read from a single sample in a study of T cells in Graves' hyperthyroidism and ophthalmopathy. TCRdb reprocessed the multiplex PCR reads via MiXCR and lists one record per CDR3 protein. The sample contains fewer than 500,000 distinct CDR3 sequences, roughly 13% of which appear only once. The sample was blood. Receptors originate from a man under 40 with Graves' hyperthyroidism that later progressed to Graves' ophthalmopathy. Both conserved end residues are part of each CDR3. The order of the fields is V gene, J gene, CDR3 protein.

V gene: TRBV2
J gene: TRBJ2-2
CDR3 protein: CASTKQGANTGELFF

V gene: TRBV2
J gene: TRBJ1-5
CDR3 protein: CASSGGRGLSNQPQHF

V gene: TRBV28
J gene: TRBJ1-4
CDR3 protein: CASSFPGTGVPVATNEKLFF

V gene: TRBV5-1
J gene: TRBJ2-4
CDR3 protein: CASSTDRVKNIQYF

V gene: TRBV6-1
J gene: TRBJ2-3
CDR3 protein: CASSGLGGDTDTQYF

V gene: TRBV12-3/TRBV12-4
J gene: TRBJ1-1
CDR3 protein: CASRDRAEAFF

V gene: TRBV5-1
J gene: TRBJ2-1
CDR3 protein: CASSPAGASYNEQFF

V gene: TRBV10-3
J gene: TRBJ1-1
CDR3 protein: CAISVRDKNTEAFF

V gene: TRBV27
J gene: TRBJ2-5
CDR3 protein: CASSARGAQETQYF

V gene: TRBV7-9
J gene: TRBJ2-5
CDR3 protein: CASSLGLAGETQYF

V gene: TRBV12-3/TRBV12-4
J gene: TRBJ2-1
CDR3 protein: CASSPFSTAGQFF

V gene: TRBV28
J gene: TRBJ2-3
CDR3 protein: CASSSNRGDTQYF

V gene: TRBV12-3/TRBV12-4
J gene: TRBJ1-5
CDR3 protein: CASSLGRVYSNQPQHF

V gene: TRBV20-1
J gene: TRBJ2-3
CDR3 protein: CSADPASVRDTQYF

V gene: TRBV18
J gene: TRBJ1-2
CDR3 protein: CASSRDRENYGYTF

V gene: TRBV3-1
J gene: TRBJ1-6
CDR3 protein: CASNLGRGISSSPLHF

V gene: TRBV13
J gene: TRBJ2-1
CDR3 protein: CASSSPGPYNEQFF

V gene: TRBV28
J gene: TRBJ2-6
CDR3 protein: CASSLWLLGANVLTF

V gene: TRBV6-5
J gene: TRBJ2-3
CDR3 protein: CASSYQGQSTDTQYF

V gene: TRBV3-1
J gene: TRBJ2-7
CDR3 protein: CASSQDGPYEQYF

V gene: TRBV2
J gene: TRBJ2-1
CDR3 protein: CASSGTQGTANEQFF

V gene: TRBV4-2
J gene: TRBJ1-2
CDR3 protein: CASSYPQGNGYTF

V gene: TRBV4-2
J gene: TRBJ1-5
CDR3 protein: CASSQDWQGTQPQHF

V gene: TRBV6-1
J gene: TRBJ1-2
CDR3 protein: CASSEASQGADGYTF

V gene: TRBV20-1
J gene: TRBJ2-7
CDR3 protein: CSARDRQGFFTREQYF

V gene: TRBV10-3
J gene: TRBJ1-2
CDR3 protein: CAISPTGTYGYTF

V gene: TRBV6-1
J gene: TRBJ2-2
CDR3 protein: CASSPLRGTPNTGELFF

V gene: TRBV2
J gene: TRBJ1-5
CDR3 protein: CASSEALGVQPQHF

V gene: TRBV12-3/TRBV12-4
J gene: TRBJ2-5
CDR3 protein: CASSLLAGGPTQETQYF

V gene: TRBV6-5
J gene: TRBJ1-1
CDR3 protein: CASSYSKVANTEAFF

V gene: TRBV27
J gene: TRBJ2-5
CDR3 protein: CASSLMVNQETQYF

V gene: TRBV5-4
J gene: TRBJ2-3
CDR3 protein: CASSFGRVGDTQYF

V gene: TRBV10-3
J gene: TRBJ2-3
CDR3 protein: CAITSSLAGGITDTQYF

V gene: TRBV10-3
J gene: TRBJ2-7
CDR3 protein: CAISDRQGSYEQYF

V gene: TRBV27
J gene: TRBJ2-7
CDR3 protein: CASAYREAYEQYF

V gene: TRBV12-5
J gene: TRBJ2-7
CDR3 protein: CASGRTRGDEQYF

V gene: TRBV7-9
J gene: TRBJ2-2
CDR3 protein: CASSSYAVGTGELFF

V gene: TRBV7-3
J gene: TRBJ2-1
CDR3 protein: CASSPQAGGGAWDEQFF

V gene: TRBV11-3
J gene: TRBJ2-3
CDR3 protein: CASSPPRGTSTDTQYF